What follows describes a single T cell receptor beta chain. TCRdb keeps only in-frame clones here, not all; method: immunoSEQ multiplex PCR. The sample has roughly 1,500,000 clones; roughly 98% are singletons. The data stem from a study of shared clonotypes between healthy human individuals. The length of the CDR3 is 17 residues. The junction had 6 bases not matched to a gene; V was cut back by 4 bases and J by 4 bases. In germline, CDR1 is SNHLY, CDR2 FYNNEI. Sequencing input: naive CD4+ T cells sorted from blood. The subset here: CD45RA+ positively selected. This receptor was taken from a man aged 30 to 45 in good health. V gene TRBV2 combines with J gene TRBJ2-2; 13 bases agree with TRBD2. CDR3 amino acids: CASSVEGLAGSTGELFF. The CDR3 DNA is TGTGCCAGCAGTGTTGAGGGACTAGCGGGATCCACCGGGGAGCTGTTTTTT. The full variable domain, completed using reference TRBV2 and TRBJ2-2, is EPEVTQTPSHQVTQMGQEVILRCVPISNHLYFYWYRQILGQKVEFLVSFYNNEISEKSEIFDDQFSVERPDGSNFTLKIRSTKLEDSAMYFCASSVEGLAGSTGELFFGEGSRLTVL.